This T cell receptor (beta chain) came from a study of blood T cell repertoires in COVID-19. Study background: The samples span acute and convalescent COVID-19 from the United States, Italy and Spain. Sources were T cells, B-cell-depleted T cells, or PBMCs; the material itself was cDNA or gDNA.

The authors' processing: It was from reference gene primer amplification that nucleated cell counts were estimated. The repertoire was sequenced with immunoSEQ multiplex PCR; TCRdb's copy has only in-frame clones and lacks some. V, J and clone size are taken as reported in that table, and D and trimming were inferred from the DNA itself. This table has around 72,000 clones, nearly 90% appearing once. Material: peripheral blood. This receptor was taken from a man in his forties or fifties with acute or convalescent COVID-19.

CDR3 region: CASSQGAGPYGYTF. DNA of the CDR3: TGTGCCAGCAGCCAAGGGGCAGGGCCCTATGGCTACACCTTC. This chain joins TRBV3-1 (or the pseudogene TRBV3-2) and TRBJ1-2; D might be TRBD1 (5 bases). Between the trimmed V and J ends, which lost 1 base and 4 bases, there was a span of 10 bases. Germline V lookup: CDR1 LGHDT, CDR2 YNNKEL (reference sequence). This CDR3 has 14 amino acids.